The 3 T cell receptor beta chains below all came from one sample that was sequenced in a study of T cell repertoires in cytomegalovirus infection. No antigen has been identified for these receptors. MiXCR, applied by TCRdb to the reads, yields one record per CDR3 protein. The sample includes some 940,000 distinct CDR3 sequences, around a third of them seen just once. The sequencing here drew on cultured CD8+ T cells from PBMCs, taken from culture after CMV antigen stimulation. Source of these receptors: a human donor in good health (CMV status not recorded). Some clones in this sample may be carry-over from other donors' samples.

At least ten counts were recorded for this clonotype. V gene TRBV11-1 combines with J gene TRBJ2-3; a possible D gene is TRBD2 (5 bases). The CDR3 loop spans 16 amino acids. Per germline, CDR1 SGHAT and CDR2 FQDESV (reference sequence). V was pared by 5 bases and J by 2 bases, with 17 bases between. For the CDR3, the DNA is TGTGCCAGCAGCGCATGGGAGCCAGCGAACACAGATACGCAGTATTTT. Protein sequence: CASSAWEPANTDTQYF. The full variable domain, in which reference TRBV11-1 and TRBJ2-3 provide the parts outside the CDR3, is EAEVAQSPRYKITEKSQAVAFWCDPISGHATLYWYRQILGQGPELLVQFQDESVVDDSQLPKDRFSAERLKGVDSTLKIQPAELGDSAMYLCASSAWEPANTDTQYFGPGTRLTVL.

This clonotype was observed many times. This rearrangement joins TRBV7-6 to TRBJ2-1; a possible D gene is TRBD2 (6 bases). The CDR3 length is 15 residues. The V end lost 0 bases, the J end lost 1 base, and 7 bases lay between the germline ends. The germline gives CDR1 SGHVS, CDR2 FNYEAQ. The CDR3 loop is CASSLAAGSYNEQFF. CDR3 sequence (DNA): TGTGCCAGCAGCTTAGCTGCGGGGTCCTACAATGAGCAGTTCTTC.

Written as DNA, the CDR3 is TGCGCCAGCAGCCAAGATTGGGCGGCGAACACCGGGGAGCTGTTTTTT. Amino acids: CASSQDWAANTGELFF. The V call is TRBV4-1, the J call TRBJ2-2; the D is unclear. Germline V gene lookup returns CDR1 MGHRA and CDR2 YSYEKL. Trimming removed 0 bases from V and 0 bases from J, with 8 bases in between. The CDR3 consists of 16 residues.